There are many counts of the clone carrying this T cell receptor beta chain. The antigen remains unidentified. The diagnoses drew upon clinical symptoms, serum thyroxine and TRAb, thyroid ultrasound and orbital computed tomography. The data were taken from a study of T cells in Graves' hyperthyroidism and ophthalmopathy. The study, taken as a whole, reports: With a median lead of 6.5 months before onset, the model predicted ophthalmopathy. Appearing also in blood were most of the thyroid clonotypes expanded above 0.001.

RNA transcripts gave rise to amplified TCR beta CDR3 regions. First-round RT-PCR targeting the TCR CDR3 was performed with the HTBI primer set. One entry per CDR3 protein, called by TCRdb with MiXCR from the multiplex PCR reads. The sample includes about 360,000 distinct CDR3 sequences, over 10% of them seen just once. V was clipped by 7 bases and J by 3 bases; unmatched bases: 9. CDR3 length: 16 residues. Germline V CDR1 and CDR2: ENHRY, SYGVKD. Sequenced input: blood. This TCR came from a woman under 30 with Graves' hyperthyroidism. The V call is TRBV10-3, the J call TRBJ2-1, with 10 bases identical to TRBD2. The CDR3 bases are TGTGCCATCACCGATGGCACTAGCGGGAACTACAATGAGCAGTTCTTC. Residues: CAITDGTSGNYNEQFF.